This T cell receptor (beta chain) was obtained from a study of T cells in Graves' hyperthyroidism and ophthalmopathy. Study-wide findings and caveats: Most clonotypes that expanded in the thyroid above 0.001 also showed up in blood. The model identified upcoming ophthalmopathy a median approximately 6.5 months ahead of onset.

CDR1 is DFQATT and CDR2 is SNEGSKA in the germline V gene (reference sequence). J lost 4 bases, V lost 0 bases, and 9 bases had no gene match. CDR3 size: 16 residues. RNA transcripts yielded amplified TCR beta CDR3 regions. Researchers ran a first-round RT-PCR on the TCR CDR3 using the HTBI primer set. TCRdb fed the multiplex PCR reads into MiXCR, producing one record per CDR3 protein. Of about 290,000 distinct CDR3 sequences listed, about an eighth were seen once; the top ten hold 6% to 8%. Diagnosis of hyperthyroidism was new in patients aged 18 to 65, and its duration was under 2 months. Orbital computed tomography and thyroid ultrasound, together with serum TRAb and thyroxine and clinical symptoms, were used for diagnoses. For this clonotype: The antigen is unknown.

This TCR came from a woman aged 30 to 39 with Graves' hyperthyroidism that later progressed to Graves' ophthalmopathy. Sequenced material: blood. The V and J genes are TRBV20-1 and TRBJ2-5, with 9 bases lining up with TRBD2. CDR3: CSAREASGTVRETQYF. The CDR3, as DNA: TGCAGTGCTAGAGAGGCTAGCGGGACCGTCCGAGAGACCCAGTACTTC.